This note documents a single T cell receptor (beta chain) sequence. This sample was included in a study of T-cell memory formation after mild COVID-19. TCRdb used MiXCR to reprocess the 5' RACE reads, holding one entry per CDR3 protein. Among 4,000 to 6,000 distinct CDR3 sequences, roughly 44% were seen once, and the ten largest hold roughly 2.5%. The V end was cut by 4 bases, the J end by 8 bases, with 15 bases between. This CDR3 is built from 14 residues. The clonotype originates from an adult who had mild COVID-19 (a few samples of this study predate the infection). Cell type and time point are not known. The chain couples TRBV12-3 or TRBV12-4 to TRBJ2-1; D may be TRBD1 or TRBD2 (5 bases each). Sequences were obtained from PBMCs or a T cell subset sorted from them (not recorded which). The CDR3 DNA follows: TGTGCCAGCAGTTCGGCGGACGGGGACGATGAGCAGTTCTTC. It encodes CASSSADGDDEQFF.